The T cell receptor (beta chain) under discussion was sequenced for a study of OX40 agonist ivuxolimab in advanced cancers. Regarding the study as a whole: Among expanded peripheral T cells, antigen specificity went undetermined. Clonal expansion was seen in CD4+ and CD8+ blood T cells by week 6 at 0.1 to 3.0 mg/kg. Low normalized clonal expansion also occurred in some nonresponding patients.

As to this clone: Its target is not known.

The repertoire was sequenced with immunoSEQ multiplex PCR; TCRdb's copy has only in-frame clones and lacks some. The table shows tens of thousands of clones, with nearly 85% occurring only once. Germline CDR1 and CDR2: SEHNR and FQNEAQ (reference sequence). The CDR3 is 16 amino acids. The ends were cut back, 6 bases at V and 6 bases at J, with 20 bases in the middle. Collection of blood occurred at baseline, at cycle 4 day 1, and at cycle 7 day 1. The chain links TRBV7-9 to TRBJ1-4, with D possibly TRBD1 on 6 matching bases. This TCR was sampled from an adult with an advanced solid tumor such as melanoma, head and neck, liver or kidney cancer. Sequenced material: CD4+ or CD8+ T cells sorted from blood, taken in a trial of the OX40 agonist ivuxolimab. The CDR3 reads CASSLSYGGQDEKLFF. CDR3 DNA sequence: TGTGCCAGCAGTTTATCGTATGGGGGGCAGGATGAAAAACTGTTTTTT.